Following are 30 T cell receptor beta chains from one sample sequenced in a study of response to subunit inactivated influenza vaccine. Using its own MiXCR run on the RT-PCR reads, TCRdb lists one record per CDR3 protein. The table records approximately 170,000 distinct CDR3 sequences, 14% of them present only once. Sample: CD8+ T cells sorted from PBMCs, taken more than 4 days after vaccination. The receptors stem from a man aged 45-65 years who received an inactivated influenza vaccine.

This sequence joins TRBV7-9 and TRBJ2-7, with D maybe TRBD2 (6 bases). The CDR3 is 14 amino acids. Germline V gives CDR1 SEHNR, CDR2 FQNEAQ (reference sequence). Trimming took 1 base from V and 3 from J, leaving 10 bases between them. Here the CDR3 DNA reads TGTGCCAGCAGCTTAGGGGGACTGAACTACGAGCAGTACTTC. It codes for CASSLGGLNYEQYF.

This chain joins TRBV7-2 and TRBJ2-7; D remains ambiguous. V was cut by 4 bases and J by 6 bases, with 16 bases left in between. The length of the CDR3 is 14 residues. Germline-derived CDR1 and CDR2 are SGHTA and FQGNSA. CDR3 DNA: TGTGCCAGCAGCTCCGGATTGGGTCGTCGCGAGCAGTACTTC. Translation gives CASSSGLGRREQYF.

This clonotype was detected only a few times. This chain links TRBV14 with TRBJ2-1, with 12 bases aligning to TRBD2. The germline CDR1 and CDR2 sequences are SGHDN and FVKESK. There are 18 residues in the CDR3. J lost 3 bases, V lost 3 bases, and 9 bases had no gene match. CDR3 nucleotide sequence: TGTGCCAGCAGCCAGGGGGTGACTAGCGGGGGTTTCTACAATGAGCAGTTCTTC. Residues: CASSQGVTSGGFYNEQFF.

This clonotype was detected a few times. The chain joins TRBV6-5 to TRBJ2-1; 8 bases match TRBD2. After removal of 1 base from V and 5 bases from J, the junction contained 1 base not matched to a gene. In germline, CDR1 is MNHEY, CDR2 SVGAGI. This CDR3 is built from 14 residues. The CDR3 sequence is CASSYWREDNEQFF. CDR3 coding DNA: TGTGCCAGCAGTTACTGGCGGGAGGACAATGAGCAGTTCTTC.

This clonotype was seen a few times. CDR3 residues: CASSRGIRGGANVLTF. CDR3 coding DNA: TGTGCCAGCAGCCGAGGGATTCGGGGTGGGGCCAACGTCCTGACTTTC. The chain couples TRBV12-3 or TRBV12-4 to TRBJ2-6, with TRBD2 as a possible D gene (5 bases). Trimming pared 6 bases from V and 3 bases from J, leaving 15 bases between. The CDR3 is 16 residues long.

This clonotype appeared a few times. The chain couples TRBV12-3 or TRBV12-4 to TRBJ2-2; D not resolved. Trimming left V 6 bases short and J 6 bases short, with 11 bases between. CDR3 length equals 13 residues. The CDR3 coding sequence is TGTGCCAGCAGGCGTCGCCTCGCCGGGGAGCTGTTTTTT. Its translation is CASRRRLAGELFF.

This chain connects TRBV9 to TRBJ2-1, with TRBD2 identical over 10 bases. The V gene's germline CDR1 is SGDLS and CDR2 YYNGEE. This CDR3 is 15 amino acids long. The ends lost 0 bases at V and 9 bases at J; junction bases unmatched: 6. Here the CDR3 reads CASSVGSGRPGEQFF. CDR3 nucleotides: TGTGCCAGCAGCGTAGGTAGCGGGAGGCCAGGTGAGCAGTTCTTC. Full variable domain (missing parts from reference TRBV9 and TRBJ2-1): DSGVTQTPKHLITATGQRVTLRCSPRSGDLSVYWYQQSLDQGLQFLIQYYNGEERAKGNILERFSAQQFPDLHSELNLSSLELGDSALYFCASSVGSGRPGEQFFGPGTRLTVL.

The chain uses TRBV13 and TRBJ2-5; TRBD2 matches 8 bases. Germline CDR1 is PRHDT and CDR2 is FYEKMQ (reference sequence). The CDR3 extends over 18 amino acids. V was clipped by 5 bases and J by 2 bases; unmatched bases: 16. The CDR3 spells CASSRKSSRGAYQETQYF. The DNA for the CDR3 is TGTGCCAGCAGCAGGAAAAGTTCGCGGGGGGCCTATCAAGAGACCCAGTACTTC.

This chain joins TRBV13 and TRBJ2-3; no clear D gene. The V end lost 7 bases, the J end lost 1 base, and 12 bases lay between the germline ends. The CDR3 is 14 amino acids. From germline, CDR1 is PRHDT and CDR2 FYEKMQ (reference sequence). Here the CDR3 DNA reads TGTGCCAGCACCCATGGGCGTGGCACAGATACGCAGTATTTT. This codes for CASTHGRGTDTQYF.

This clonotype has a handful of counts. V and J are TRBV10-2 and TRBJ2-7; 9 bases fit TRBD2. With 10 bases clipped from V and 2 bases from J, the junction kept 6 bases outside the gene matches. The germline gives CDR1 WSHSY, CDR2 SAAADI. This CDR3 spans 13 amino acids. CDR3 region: CAIQTSGTYEQYF. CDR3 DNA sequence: TGCGCCATTCAGACTAGCGGTACCTACGAGCAGTACTTC.

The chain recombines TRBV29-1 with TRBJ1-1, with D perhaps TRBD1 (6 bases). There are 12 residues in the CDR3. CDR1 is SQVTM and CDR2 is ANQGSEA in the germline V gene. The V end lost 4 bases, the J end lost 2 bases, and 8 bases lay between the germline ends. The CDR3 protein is CSVARGNTEAFF. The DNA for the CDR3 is TGCAGCGTTGCCAGGGGAAACACTGAAGCTTTCTTT.

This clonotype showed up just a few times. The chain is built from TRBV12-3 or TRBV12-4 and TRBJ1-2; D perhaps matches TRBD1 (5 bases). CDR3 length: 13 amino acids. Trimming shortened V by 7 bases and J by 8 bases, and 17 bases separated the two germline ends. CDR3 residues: CASTRVGGEGYTF. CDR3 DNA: TGTGCCAGCACCAGGGTCGGTGGGGAGGGCTACACCTTC.

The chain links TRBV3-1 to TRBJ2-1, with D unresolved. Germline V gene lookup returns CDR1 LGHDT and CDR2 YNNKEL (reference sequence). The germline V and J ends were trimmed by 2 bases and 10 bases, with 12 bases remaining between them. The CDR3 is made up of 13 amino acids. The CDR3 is CASSQNGRREQFF. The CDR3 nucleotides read TGTGCCAGCAGCCAAAACGGGCGCAGGGAGCAGTTCTTC.

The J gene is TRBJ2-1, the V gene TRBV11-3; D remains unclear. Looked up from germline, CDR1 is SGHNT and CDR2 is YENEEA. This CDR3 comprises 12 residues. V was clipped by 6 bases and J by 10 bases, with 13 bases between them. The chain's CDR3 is CASSFISGEQFF. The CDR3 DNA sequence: TGTGCCAGCAGTTTCATATCTGGGGAGCAGTTCTTC.

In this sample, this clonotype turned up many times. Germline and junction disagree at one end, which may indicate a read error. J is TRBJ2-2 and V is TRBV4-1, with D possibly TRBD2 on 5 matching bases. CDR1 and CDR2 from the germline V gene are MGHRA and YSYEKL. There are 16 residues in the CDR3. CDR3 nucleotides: TGCGCCAGCAGCCAAGTAAAGACGGGGAACGCCGGGGAGCTGTTTTTT. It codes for CASSQVKTGNAGELFF.

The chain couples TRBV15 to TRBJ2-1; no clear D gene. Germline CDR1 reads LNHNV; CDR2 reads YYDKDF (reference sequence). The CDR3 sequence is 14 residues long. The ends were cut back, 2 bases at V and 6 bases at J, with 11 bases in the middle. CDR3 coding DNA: TGTGCCACCAGCAGAAACTCAGGTATCAATGAGCAGTTCTTC. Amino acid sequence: CATSRNSGINEQFF.

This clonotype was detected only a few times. The chain's CDR3 is CASSLYGGRGSGANVLTF. CDR3 sequence (DNA): TGTGCCAGCAGTTTATATGGGGGCCGGGGCTCTGGGGCCAACGTCCTGACTTTC. The V gene is TRBV28, the J gene TRBJ2-6, with a possible D match to TRBD1 (6 bases). Between the trimmed V and J ends, which lost 1 base and 0 bases, there was a span of 13 bases. Germline V gene lookup returns CDR1 MDHEN and CDR2 SYDVKM. The CDR3 is made up of 18 amino acids.

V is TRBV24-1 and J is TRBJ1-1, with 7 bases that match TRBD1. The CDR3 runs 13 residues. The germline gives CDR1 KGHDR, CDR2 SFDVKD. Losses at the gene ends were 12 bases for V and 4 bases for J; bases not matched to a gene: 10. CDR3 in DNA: TGTGCCGCCCCGGGACAGTCTTCCACTGAAGCTTTCTTT. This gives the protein CAAPGQSSTEAFF.

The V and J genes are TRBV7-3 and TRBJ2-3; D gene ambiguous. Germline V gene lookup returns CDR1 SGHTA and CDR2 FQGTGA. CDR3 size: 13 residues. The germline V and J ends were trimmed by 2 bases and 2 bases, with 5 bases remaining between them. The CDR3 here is CASSLVTTDTQYF. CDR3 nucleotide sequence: TGTGCCAGCAGCTTAGTGACCACAGATACGCAGTATTTT. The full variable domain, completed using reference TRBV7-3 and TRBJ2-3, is GAGVSQTPSNKVTEKGKYVELRCDPISGHTALYWYRQSLGQGPEFLIYFQGTGAADDSGLPNDRFFAVRPEGSVSTLKIQRTERGDSAVYLCASSLVTTDTQYFGPGTRLTVL.

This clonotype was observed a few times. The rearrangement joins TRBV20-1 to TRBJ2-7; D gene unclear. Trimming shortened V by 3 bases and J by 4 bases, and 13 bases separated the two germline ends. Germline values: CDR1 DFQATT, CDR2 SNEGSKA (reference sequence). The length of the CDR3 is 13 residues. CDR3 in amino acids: CSARTVGFYEQYF. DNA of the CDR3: TGCAGTGCTAGGACCGTGGGTTTTTACGAGCAGTACTTC.

CDR3 nucleotides: TGTGCCATCAGTGATAGCGGGAGCTCCTACAATGAGCAGTTCTTC. It is translated as CAISDSGSSYNEQFF. The genes are TRBV10-3 and TRBJ2-1; 9 nucleotides match TRBD2. The CDR3 sequence is 15 residues long. Looked up from germline, CDR1 is ENHRY and CDR2 is SYGVKD. V was clipped by 3 bases and J by 0 bases; unmatched bases: 0.

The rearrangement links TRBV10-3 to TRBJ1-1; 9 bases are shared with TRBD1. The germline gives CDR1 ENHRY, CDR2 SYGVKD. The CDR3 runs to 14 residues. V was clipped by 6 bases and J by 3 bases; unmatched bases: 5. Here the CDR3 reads CAISATGGYTEAFF. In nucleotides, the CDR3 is TGTGCCATCAGCGCGACAGGGGGTTACACTGAAGCTTTCTTT.

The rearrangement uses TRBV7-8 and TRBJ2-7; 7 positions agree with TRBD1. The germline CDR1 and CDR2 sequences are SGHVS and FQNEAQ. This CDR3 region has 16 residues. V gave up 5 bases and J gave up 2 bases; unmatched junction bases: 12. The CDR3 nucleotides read TGTGCCAGCAGCCCCCCTCTAGGGGGCAATGCCTACGAGCAGTACTTC. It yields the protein CASSPPLGGNAYEQYF. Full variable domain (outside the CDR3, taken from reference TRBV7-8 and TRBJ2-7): GAGVSQSPRYKVAKRGQDVALRCDPISGHVSLFWYQQALGQGPEFLTYFQNEAQLDKSGLPSDRFFAERPEGSVSTLKIQRTQQEDSAVYLCASSPPLGGNAYEQYFGPGTRLTVT.

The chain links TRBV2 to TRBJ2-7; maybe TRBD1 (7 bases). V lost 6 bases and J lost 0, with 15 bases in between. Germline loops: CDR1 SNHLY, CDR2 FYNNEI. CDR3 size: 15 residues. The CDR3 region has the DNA TGTGCCAGCAGGGGGAGGCAGGGGGGCTCCTACGAGCAGTACTTC. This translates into CASRGRQGGSYEQYF.

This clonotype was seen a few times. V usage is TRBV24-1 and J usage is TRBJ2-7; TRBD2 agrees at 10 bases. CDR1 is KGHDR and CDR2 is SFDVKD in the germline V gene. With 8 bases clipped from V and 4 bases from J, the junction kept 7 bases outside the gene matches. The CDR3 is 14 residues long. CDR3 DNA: TGTGCCACCACCCCAGGGACTAGCGCATACGAGCAGTACTTC. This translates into CATTPGTSAYEQYF.

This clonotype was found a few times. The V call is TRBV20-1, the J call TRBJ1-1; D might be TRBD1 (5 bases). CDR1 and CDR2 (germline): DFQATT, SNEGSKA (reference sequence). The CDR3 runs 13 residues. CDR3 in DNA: TGCAGAGACTCTTGGGGGATCCCCACTGAAGCTTTCTTT. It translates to CRDSWGIPTEAFF.

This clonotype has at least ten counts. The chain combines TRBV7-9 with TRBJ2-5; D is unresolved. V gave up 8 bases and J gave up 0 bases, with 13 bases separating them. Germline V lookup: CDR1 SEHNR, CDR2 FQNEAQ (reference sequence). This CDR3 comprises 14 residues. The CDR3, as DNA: TGTGCCAGCGGGCCCGTGCCGTACCAAGAGACCCAGTACTTC. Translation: CASGPVPYQETQYF. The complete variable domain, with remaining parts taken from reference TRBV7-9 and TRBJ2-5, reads DTGVSQNPRHKITKRGQNVTFRCDPISEHNRLYWYRQTLGQGPEFLTYFQNEAQLEKSRLLSDRFSAERPKGSFSTLEIQRTEQGDSAMYLCASGPVPYQETQYFGPGTRLLVL.

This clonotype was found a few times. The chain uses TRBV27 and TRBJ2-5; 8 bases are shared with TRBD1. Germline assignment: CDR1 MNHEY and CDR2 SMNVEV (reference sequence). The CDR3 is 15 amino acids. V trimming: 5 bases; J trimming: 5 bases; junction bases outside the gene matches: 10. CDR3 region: CASSPGTGAGETQYF. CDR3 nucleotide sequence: TGTGCCAGCAGTCCGGGGACAGGCGCGGGGGAGACCCAGTACTTC.

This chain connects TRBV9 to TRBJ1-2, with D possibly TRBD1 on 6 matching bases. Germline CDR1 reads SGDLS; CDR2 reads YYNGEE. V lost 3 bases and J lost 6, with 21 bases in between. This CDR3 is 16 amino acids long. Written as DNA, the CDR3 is TGTGCCAGCAGCGGACCGGACAGTTTAAAGGAACATGGCTACACCTTC. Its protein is CASSGPDSLKEHGYTF.

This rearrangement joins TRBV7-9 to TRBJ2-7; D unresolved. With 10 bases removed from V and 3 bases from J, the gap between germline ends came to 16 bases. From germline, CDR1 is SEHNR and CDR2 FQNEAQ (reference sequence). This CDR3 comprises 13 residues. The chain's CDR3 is CATRPNSSYEQYF. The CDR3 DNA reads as TGTGCCACCCGTCCCAACAGCAGCTACGAGCAGTACTTC.